The T cell receptor beta chain under discussion was sequenced for a study of T-cell memory formation after mild COVID-19. Study information: TCR clusters mostly belonged to single donors.

The study, taken as a whole, reports: Later expanders leaned CD4+, whereas day 15 to 85 contracting clones were balanced CD4/CD8.

About this clonotype: What it binds is unknown.

TCRdb ran MiXCR on the 5' RACE reads and lists one entry per CDR3 protein. The sample contains more than 250,000 distinct CDR3 sequences, around 17% of which appear only once. The clonotype was recovered from a man younger than 35 who had mild COVID-19 (a few samples of this study predate the infection). Cell type and time point are not known. The source material was PBMCs or a T cell subset sorted from them (not recorded which).

CDR3 region: CASSQRDRESETQYF. For the CDR3, the DNA is TGCGCCAGCAGCCAACGGGACAGGGAGTCAGAGACCCAGTACTTC. V usage is TRBV4-1 and J usage is TRBJ2-5; TRBD1 matches 9 bases. The CDR3 sequence is 15 residues long. The trim removed 2 bases at V and 4 bases at J, leaving 5 bases unmatched. From germline, CDR1 is MGHRA and CDR2 YSYEKL.